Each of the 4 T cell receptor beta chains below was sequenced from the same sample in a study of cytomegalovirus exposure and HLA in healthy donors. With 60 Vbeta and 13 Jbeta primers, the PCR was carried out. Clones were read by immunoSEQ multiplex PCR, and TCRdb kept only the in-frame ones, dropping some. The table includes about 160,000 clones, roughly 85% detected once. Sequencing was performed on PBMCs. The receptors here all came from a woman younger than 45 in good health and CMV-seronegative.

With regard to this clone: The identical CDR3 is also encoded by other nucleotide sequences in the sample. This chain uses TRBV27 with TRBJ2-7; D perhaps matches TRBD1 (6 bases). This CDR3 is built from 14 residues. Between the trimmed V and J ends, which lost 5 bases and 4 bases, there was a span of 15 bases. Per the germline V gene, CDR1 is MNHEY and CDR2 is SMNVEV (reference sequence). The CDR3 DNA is TGTGCCAGCAGTCCACCGGGACACCTATACGAGCAGTACTTC. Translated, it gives CASSPPGHLYEQYF.

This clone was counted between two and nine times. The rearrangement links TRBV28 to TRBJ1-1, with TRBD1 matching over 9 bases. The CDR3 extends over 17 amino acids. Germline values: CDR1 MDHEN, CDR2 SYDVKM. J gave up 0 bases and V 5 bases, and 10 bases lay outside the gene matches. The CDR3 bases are TGTGCCAGCAGTCCCGGACAGGGGCCAATATTGAACACTGAAGCTTTCTTT. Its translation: CASSPGQGPILNTEAFF. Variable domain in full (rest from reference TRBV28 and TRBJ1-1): DVKVTQSSRYLVKRTGEKVFLECVQDMDHENMFWYRQDPGLGLRLIYFSYDVKMKEKGDIPEGYSVSREKKERFSLILESASTNQTSMYLCASSPGQGPILNTEAFFGQGTRLTVV.

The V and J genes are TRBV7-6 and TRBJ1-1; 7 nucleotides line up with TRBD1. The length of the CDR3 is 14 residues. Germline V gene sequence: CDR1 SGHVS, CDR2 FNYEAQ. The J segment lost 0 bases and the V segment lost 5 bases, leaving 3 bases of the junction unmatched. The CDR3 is CASSPQGLNTEAFF. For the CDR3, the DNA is TGTGCCAGCAGCCCACAGGGGCTGAACACTGAAGCTTTCTTT.

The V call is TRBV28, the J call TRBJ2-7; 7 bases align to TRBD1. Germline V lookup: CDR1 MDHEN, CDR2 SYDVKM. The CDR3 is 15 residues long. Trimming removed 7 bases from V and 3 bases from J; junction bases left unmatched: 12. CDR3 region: CASTKTGASNYEQYF. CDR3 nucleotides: TGTGCCAGCACCAAAACAGGGGCCTCAAACTACGAGCAGTACTTC.